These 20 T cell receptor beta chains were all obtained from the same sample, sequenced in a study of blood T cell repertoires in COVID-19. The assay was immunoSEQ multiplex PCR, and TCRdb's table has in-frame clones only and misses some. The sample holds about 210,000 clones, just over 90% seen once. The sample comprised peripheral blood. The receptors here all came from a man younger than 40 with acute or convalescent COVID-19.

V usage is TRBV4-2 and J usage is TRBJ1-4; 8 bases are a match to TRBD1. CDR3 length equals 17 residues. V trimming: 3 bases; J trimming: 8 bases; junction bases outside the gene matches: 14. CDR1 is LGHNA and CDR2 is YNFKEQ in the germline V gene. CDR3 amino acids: CASSQARTGSSREKLFF. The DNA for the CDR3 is TGTGCCAGCAGCCAGGCCCGGACAGGGAGTAGTAGAGAAAAACTGTTTTTT.

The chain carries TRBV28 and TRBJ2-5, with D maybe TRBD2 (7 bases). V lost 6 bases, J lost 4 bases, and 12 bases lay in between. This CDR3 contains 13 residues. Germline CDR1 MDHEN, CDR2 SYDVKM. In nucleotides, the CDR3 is TGTGCCAGCAGAAGGGGGGGTCTAGAGACCCAGTACTTC. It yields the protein CASRRGGLETQYF.

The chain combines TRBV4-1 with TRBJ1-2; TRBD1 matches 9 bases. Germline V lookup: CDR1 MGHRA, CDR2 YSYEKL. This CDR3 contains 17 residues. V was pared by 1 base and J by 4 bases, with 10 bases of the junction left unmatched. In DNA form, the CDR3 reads TGCGCCAGCAGCCAAGCCGAACAGGGGGCGATGAGCTATGGCTACACCTTC. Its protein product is CASSQAEQGAMSYGYTF.

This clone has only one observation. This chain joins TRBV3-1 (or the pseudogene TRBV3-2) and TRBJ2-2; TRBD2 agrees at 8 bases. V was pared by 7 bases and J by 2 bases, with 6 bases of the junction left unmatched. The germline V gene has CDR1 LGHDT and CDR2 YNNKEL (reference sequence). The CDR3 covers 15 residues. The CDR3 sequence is CASTISGGNTGELFF. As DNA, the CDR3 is TGTGCCAGCACCATAAGCGGGGGCAACACCGGGGAGCTGTTTTTT.

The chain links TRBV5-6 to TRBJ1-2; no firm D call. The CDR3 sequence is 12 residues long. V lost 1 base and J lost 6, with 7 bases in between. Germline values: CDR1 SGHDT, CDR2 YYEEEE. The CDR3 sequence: CASSLSGDGYTF. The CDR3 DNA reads TGTGCCAGCAGCTTGAGCGGGGATGGCTACACCTTC.

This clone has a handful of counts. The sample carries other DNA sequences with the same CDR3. The CDR3 coding sequence is TGTGCCAGCAGCGTTAATAGCGGTTACGAGCAGTACTTC. Protein product: CASSVNSGYEQYF. The chain employs TRBV9 and TRBJ2-7; D is possibly TRBD2 (6 bases). Trimming cost V 2 bases and J 4 bases, with 10 bases left between them. The CDR3 contains 13 residues. Per the germline V gene, CDR1 is SGDLS and CDR2 is YYNGEE.

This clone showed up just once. Written as DNA, the CDR3 is TGTGCCATCAGTGAGTACGGCAGGAATCAGCCCCAGCATTTT. Its translation: CAISEYGRNQPQHF. The gene calls are TRBV10-3 and TRBJ1-5; D unclear. Germline V gene data show CDR1 as ENHRY and CDR2 as SYGVKD. Trimming pared 1 base from V and 4 bases from J, leaving 8 bases between. The CDR3 consists of 14 residues.

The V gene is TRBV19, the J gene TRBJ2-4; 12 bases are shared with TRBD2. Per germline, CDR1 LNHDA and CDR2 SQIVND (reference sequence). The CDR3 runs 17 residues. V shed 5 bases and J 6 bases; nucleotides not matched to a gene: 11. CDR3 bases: TGTGCCAGTAGTGTACGAGTACTAGCGGGAGGTCCAAACATTCAGTACTTC. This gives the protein CASSVRVLAGGPNIQYF.

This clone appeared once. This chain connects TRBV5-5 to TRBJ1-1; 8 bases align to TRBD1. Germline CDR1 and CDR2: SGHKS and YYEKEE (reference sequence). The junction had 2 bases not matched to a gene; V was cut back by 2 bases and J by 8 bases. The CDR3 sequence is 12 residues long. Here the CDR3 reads CASSFRDREAFF. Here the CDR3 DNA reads TGTGCCAGCAGCTTCCGGGACAGGGAAGCTTTCTTT.

The CDR3, as DNA: TGTGCCAGTAGTCCAGGACGGGACAGGGTTGACACCTTC. This codes for CASSPGRDRVDTF. This chain connects TRBV19 to TRBJ1-2; 9 bases line up with TRBD1. With 5 bases clipped from V and 12 bases from J, the junction kept 10 bases outside the gene matches. Germline V lookup: CDR1 LNHDA, CDR2 SQIVND (reference sequence). The CDR3 extends over 13 amino acids.

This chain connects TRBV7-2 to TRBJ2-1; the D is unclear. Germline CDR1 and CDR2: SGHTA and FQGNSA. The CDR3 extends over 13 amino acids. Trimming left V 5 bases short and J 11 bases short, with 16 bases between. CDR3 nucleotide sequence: TGTGCCAGCAGCCCCACCCTAGATCTCCAGCAGTTCTTC. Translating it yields CASSPTLDLQQFF.

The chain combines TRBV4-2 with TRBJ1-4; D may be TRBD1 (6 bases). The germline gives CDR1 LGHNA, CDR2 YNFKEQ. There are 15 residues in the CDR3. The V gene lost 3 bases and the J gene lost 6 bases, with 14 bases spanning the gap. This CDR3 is CASSQGTGTDEKLFF. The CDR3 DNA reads TGTGCCAGCAGCCAGGGTACAGGGACCGATGAAAAACTGTTTTTT.

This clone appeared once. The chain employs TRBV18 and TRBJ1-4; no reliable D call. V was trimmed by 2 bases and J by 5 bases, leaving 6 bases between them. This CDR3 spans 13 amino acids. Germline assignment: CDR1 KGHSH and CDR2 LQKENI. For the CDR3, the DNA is TGTGCCAGCTCACCAGAGTCCAATGAAAAACTGTTTTTT. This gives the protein CASSPESNEKLFF.

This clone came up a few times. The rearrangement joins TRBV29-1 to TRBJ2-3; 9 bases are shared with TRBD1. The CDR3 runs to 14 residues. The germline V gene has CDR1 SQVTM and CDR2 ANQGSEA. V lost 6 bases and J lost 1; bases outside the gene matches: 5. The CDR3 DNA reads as TGCAGCGTCTCACAGGGGGCGGGCACAGATACGCAGTATTTT. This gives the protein CSVSQGAGTDTQYF.

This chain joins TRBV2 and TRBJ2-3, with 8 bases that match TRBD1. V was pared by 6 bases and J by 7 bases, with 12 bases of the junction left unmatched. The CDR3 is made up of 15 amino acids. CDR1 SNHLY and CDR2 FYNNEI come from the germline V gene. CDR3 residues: CASSRTGRKDNTQYF. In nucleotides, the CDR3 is TGTGCCAGCAGCAGGACAGGGCGCAAGGATAATACGCAGTATTTT.

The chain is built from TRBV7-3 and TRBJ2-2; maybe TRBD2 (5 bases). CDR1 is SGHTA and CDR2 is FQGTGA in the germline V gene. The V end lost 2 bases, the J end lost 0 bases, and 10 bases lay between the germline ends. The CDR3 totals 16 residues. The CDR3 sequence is CASSLFGLTNTGELFF. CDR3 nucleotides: TGTGCCAGCAGCTTATTCGGACTTACGAACACCGGGGAGCTGTTTTTT.

The CDR3 sequence is CASFGGNSNQPQHF. The DNA of the CDR3 is TGTGCCAGTTTTGGAGGGAATAGCAATCAGCCCCAGCATTTT. This sequence joins TRBV28 and TRBJ1-5, with no clear D. The V end was cut by 9 bases, the J end by 0 bases, with 12 bases between. The germline gives CDR1 MDHEN, CDR2 SYDVKM. The CDR3 consists of 14 residues.

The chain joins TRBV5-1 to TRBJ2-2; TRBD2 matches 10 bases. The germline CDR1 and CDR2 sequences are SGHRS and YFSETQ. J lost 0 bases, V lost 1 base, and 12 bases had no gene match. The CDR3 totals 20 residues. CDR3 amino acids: CASSLSSQSSGGSNTGELFF. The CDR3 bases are TGCGCCAGCAGCTTGTCAAGCCAATCTAGCGGGGGATCGAACACCGGGGAGCTGTTTTTT.

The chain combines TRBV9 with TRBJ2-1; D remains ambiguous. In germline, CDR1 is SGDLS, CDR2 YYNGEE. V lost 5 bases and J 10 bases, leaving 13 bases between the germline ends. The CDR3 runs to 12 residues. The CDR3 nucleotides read TGTGCCAGCAGTCGTAGCTTCCTAGAGCAGTTCTTC. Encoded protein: CASSRSFLEQFF.

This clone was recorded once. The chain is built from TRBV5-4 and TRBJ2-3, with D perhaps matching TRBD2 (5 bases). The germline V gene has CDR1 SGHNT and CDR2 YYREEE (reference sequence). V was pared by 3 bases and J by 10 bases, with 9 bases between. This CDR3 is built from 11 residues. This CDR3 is CASSSQEAQYF. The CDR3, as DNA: TGTGCCAGCAGCTCGCAGGAGGCGCAGTATTTT.